This T cell receptor beta chain was recorded in a study of monozygotic twins with inflammatory bowel disease. This CDR3 region has 18 residues. Germline CDR1 is SGHAT and CDR2 is FQNNGV. Reanalyzing the 5' RACE reads, TCRdb keeps one entry per CDR3 protein, without DNA. This table lists around 370,000 distinct CDR3 sequences. The TCR was taken from a human donor with ulcerative colitis or Crohn's disease, or a healthy co-twin of an affected twin (not recorded which). The chain employs TRBV11-2 and TRBJ2-3; absent DNA, TCRdb's TRBD2 call cannot be checked. Sequenced: blood. CDR3 in amino acids: CASSLEDLGGAFTDTQYF.